The 31 T cell receptor beta chains given below trace back to one sample, sequenced in a study of beta chain features in type 1 diabetes. Study findings and constraints: Across all four CD4+ subsets, people with type 1 diabetes showed modestly shorter TCRB CDR3s.

Sequenced material consisted of expressed TCRB transcripts (all of the isolated RNA was reverse transcribed). The protocol was immunoSEQ multiplex PCR, while the TCRdb copy is restricted to in-frame clones and leaves out a portion. The table records some 640,000 clones, about 14% of them present only once. These TCRs are of unknown antigen specificity. The sample was naive CD4+ T cells from blood. These receptors originate from a man between 18 and 35 years old with type 1 diabetes.

In this sample, this clone turned up a few times. The genes are TRBV9 and TRBJ2-7; 9 bases line up with TRBD1. The CDR3 covers 14 residues. Germline V gives CDR1 SGDLS, CDR2 YYNGEE. The ends lost 6 bases at V and 3 bases at J; junction bases unmatched: 7. This chain's CDR3 is CASTKGQGNYEQYF. DNA for the CDR3: TGTGCCAGCACAAAGGGACAGGGAAACTACGAGCAGTACTTC.

The chain couples TRBV2 to TRBJ2-1, with no clear D. Germline V gene sequence: CDR1 SNHLY, CDR2 FYNNEI. The CDR3 has 14 amino acids. The ends were cut back, 1 base at V and 11 bases at J, with 15 bases in the middle. CDR3 DNA sequence: TGTGCCAGCAGTGAAGAAGTAGTAGGCAGGCAGCAGTTCTTC. It is translated as CASSEEVVGRQQFF.

This clone has just a few counts. V is TRBV7-3 and J is TRBJ1-5; no clear D gene. V was cut by 2 bases and J by 6 bases, with 8 bases left in between. The germline CDR1 and CDR2 sequences are SGHTA and FQGTGA. The CDR3 runs to 13 residues. This CDR3 reads CASSLSSVQPQHF. DNA for the CDR3: TGTGCCAGCAGCTTATCCTCAGTTCAGCCCCAGCATTTT.

This clone was observed a handful of times. The chain carries TRBV7-9 and TRBJ2-2; weak D call: TRBD1 (6 bases). The CDR3 totals 17 residues. Germline lookup yields CDR1 SEHNR and CDR2 FQNEAQ (reference sequence). Trimming took off 5 bases at V and 4 bases at J, with 20 bases between the two ends. The CDR3 region is CASSQTGRGFRTGELFF. The CDR3, as DNA: TGTGCCAGCAGCCAGACGGGCAGGGGATTCCGCACCGGGGAGCTGTTTTTT.

This rearrangement joins TRBV30 to TRBJ1-1, with TRBD1 matching over 7 bases. Germline assignment: CDR1 GTSNPN and CDR2 SVGIG (reference sequence). This CDR3 has 14 amino acids. Trimming cost V 2 bases and J 4 bases; bases outside gene matches: 7. The chain's CDR3 is CAWSPKTGLTEAFF. CDR3 in DNA: TGTGCCTGGAGTCCAAAGACAGGGCTCACTGAAGCTTTCTTT.

This clone was seen a few times. The chain uses TRBV9 and TRBJ2-3; 12 bases fit TRBD1. The CDR3 totals 15 residues. V lost 7 bases and J lost 7; bases outside the gene matches: 10. Germline CDR1 and CDR2: SGDLS and YYNGEE. CDR3 loop: CASGQPGQGANTQYF. The CDR3 nucleotides read TGTGCCAGCGGGCAACCGGGACAGGGGGCGAATACGCAGTATTTT.

This clone was observed a handful of times. The chain has TRBV29-1 and TRBJ1-1, with D perhaps matching TRBD1 (5 bases). V lost 6 bases and J lost 10, with 15 bases in between. The germline gives CDR1 SQVTM, CDR2 ANQGSEA. This CDR3 has 11 residues. This CDR3 is CSVVSGARAFF. As DNA, the CDR3 is TGCAGCGTGGTTTCCGGGGCCCGAGCTTTCTTT.

This clone was recorded a few times. The rearrangement joins TRBV4-1 to TRBJ1-4; no clear D. The CDR3 loop spans 14 amino acids. V was shortened by 4 bases and J by 9 bases, with 15 bases between the two germline ends. Germline CDR1 MGHRA, CDR2 YSYEKL. For the CDR3, the DNA is TGCGCCAGCAGCCCGGTGGGCTCGGGAAAAAAACTGTTTTTT. Protein: CASSPVGSGKKLFF.

This clone was seen only a few times. The chain has TRBV7-9 and TRBJ2-5; weak D call: TRBD2 (6 bases). The CDR3 covers 15 residues. Between the trimmed V and J ends, which lost 6 bases and 2 bases, there was a span of 16 bases. The germline gives CDR1 SEHNR, CDR2 FQNEAQ (reference sequence). CDR3 residues: CASRTPGVAQETQYF. CDR3 sequence (DNA): TGTGCCAGCAGGACCCCGGGGGTAGCTCAAGAGACCCAGTACTTC.

This clone was counted a few times. The chain joins TRBV30 to TRBJ2-7; the D is unclear. V lost 3 bases, J lost 6 bases, and 15 bases lay in between. This CDR3 has 13 residues. Germline CDR1 GTSNPN, CDR2 SVGIG (reference sequence). The CDR3 protein is CAWSTSSTGEQYF. For the CDR3, the DNA is TGTGCCTGGAGCACCTCCTCGACTGGCGAGCAGTACTTC. Drawing the rest from reference TRBV30 and TRBJ2-7, the complete variable domain is SQTIHQWPATLVQPVGSPLSLECTVEGTSNPNLYWYRQAAGRGLQLLFYSVGIGQISSEVPQNLSASRPQDRQFILSSKKLLLSDSGFYLCAWSTSSTGEQYFGPGTRLTVT.

The gene calls are TRBV4-1 and TRBJ2-1; TRBD2 is a possible D gene (6 bases). Trimming shortened V by 0 bases and J by 2 bases, and 17 bases separated the two germline ends. Germline loops: CDR1 MGHRA, CDR2 YSYEKL. The CDR3 spans 18 residues. The DNA for the CDR3 is TGCGCCAGCAGCCAAGAATCCCTGCGGGGCCAAGCCTACAATGAGCAGTTCTTC. Translating it yields CASSQESLRGQAYNEQFF.

The rearrangement links TRBV7-2 to TRBJ2-7; the match to TRBD2 covers 8 bases. After removal of 5 bases from V and 6 bases from J, the junction contained 12 bases not matched to a gene. Germline values: CDR1 SGHTA, CDR2 FQGNSA. CDR3 length: 15 amino acids. The CDR3 nucleotides read TGTGCCAGCAGCCCCGGTGGGAGCGGGAGAATCGAGCAGTACTTC. Translating it yields CASSPGGSGRIEQYF.

To note about this clone: Germline and junction disagree at one end, which may indicate a read error. The V gene is TRBV5-6, the J gene TRBJ1-2, with D uncertain. The length of the CDR3 is 14 residues. The germline V gene encodes CDR1 SGHDT and CDR2 YYEEEE. The CDR3 nucleotides read TGTGCCAGCATCTTGAGGGAAACTAACTATGGCTACACCTTC. Protein product: CASILRETNYGYTF. The full variable domain, in which reference TRBV5-6 and TRBJ1-2 provide the parts outside the CDR3, is DAGVTQSPTHLIKTRGQQVTLRCSPKSGHDTVSWYQQALGQGPQFIFQYYEEEERQRGNFPDRFSGHQFPNYSSELNVNALLLGDSALYLCASILRETNYGYTFGSGTRLTVV.

This clone came up a few times. The chain links TRBV7-9 to TRBJ2-7; a possible D gene is TRBD1 (6 bases). CDR3 length: 14 residues. V dropped 5 bases and J dropped 5 bases, with 16 bases sitting between them. Per germline, CDR1 SEHNR and CDR2 FQNEAQ (reference sequence). DNA of the CDR3: TGTGCCAGCAGCGCCGGGACACCGGTTGACGAGCAGTACTTC. Its translation is CASSAGTPVDEQYF.

The CDR3 region has the DNA TGTGCCACCAGCAGAGATTGGGGCCTCTACGAGCAGTACTTC. It yields the protein CATSRDWGLYEQYF. The rearrangement joins TRBV15 to TRBJ2-7; TRBD1 is a possible D gene (5 bases). This CDR3 is built from 14 residues. Germline CDR1 is LNHNV and CDR2 is YYDKDF (reference sequence). With 0 bases removed from V and 3 bases from J, the gap between germline ends came to 9 bases.

This clone showed up just a few times. This chain joins TRBV5-1 and TRBJ2-1; 7 bases align to TRBD2. CDR1 is SGHRS, CDR2 YFSETQ, per germline. Trimming at V came to 3 bases and at J to 1 base, leaving 10 bases not matched to a gene. This CDR3 comprises 17 residues. The CDR3 DNA follows: TGCGCCAGCAGCTCGGGTAGTGGGCGGGAGTCCTACAATGAGCAGTTCTTC. This translates into CASSSGSGRESYNEQFF.

This sequence joins TRBV14 and TRBJ2-6; D is uncertain. Germline V gives CDR1 SGHDN, CDR2 FVKESK. The length of the CDR3 is 16 residues. Trimming left V 4 bases short and J 1 base short, with 11 bases between. The CDR3 region is CASSPLLGSGANVLTF. The DNA of the CDR3 is TGTGCCAGCAGCCCCCTGCTAGGTTCTGGGGCCAACGTCCTGACTTTC. The whole variable domain, filled in from reference TRBV14 and TRBJ2-6, reads EAGVTQFPSHSVIEKGQTVTLRCDPISGHDNLYWYRRVMGKEIKFLLHFVKESKQDESGMPNNRFLAERTGGTYSTLKVQPAELEDSGVYFCASSPLLGSGANVLTFGAGSRLTVL.

This clone was picked up a small number of times. The V gene is TRBV28, the J gene TRBJ2-7, with D unclear. From germline, CDR1 is MDHEN and CDR2 SYDVKM. Trimming removed 6 bases at V and 0 bases at J, with 9 bases between. The CDR3 has 13 residues. The CDR3 nucleotides read TGTGCCAGCAGAAGAGGAAGCTCCTACGAGCAGTACTTC. Its translation is CASRRGSSYEQYF.

V is TRBV30 and J is TRBJ2-5; D uncertain. Per the germline V gene, CDR1 is GTSNPN and CDR2 is SVGIG (reference sequence). V was pared by 1 base and J by 1 base, with 4 bases between. CDR3 length: 12 amino acids. This chain's CDR3 is CAWSAVQETQYF. Here the CDR3 DNA reads TGTGCCTGGAGTGCCGTCCAAGAGACCCAGTACTTC. Looking up the rest from reference TRBV30 and TRBJ2-5 gives the full variable domain: SQTIHQWPATLVQPVGSPLSLECTVEGTSNPNLYWYRQAAGRGLQLLFYSVGIGQISSEVPQNLSASRPQDRQFILSSKKLLLSDSGFYLCAWSAVQETQYFGPGTRLLVL.

This clone was observed a handful of times. The rearrangement uses TRBV25-1 and TRBJ1-6; D not certain. The CDR3 is made up of 13 amino acids. In germline, CDR1 is MGHDK, CDR2 SYGVNS. V lost 2 bases, J lost 5 bases, and 4 bases lay in between. The CDR3 is CASSEHHNSPLHF. CDR3 DNA: TGTGCCAGCAGTGAACATCATAATTCACCCCTCCACTTT. The whole variable domain, filled in from reference TRBV25-1 and TRBJ1-6, reads EADIYQTPRYLVIGTGKKITLECSQTMGHDKMYWYQQDPGMELHLIHYSYGVNSTEKGDLSSESTVSRIRTEHFPLTLESARPSHTSQYLCASSEHHNSPLHFGNGTRLTVT.

Only a few counts were recorded for this clone. J is TRBJ2-7 and V is TRBV6-5; D call uncertain. Trimming removed 5 bases from V and 0 bases from J, with 11 bases in between. From germline, CDR1 is MNHEY and CDR2 SVGAGI. The CDR3 spans 14 residues. The CDR3 is CASSRTVSSYEQYF. The DNA for the CDR3 is TGTGCCAGCAGTCGGACGGTGAGCTCCTACGAGCAGTACTTC.

The V call is TRBV25-1, the J call TRBJ2-7, with D maybe TRBD2 (5 bases). V lost 3 bases and J 5 bases, leaving 17 bases between the germline ends. From germline, CDR1 is MGHDK and CDR2 SYGVNS. The CDR3 is 15 amino acids. The CDR3 DNA reads TGTGCCAGCAGTGATCCAGTCGCGGTGAGGGACGAGCAGTACTTC. Its translation is CASSDPVAVRDEQYF.

The chain combines TRBV5-4 with TRBJ1-2, with 9 bases aligning to TRBD1. With V trimmed by 0 bases and J by 5 bases, 2 bases remained unmatched. The germline V gene has CDR1 SGHNT and CDR2 YYREEE (reference sequence). This CDR3 has 14 residues. The CDR3 reads CASSLGQGEYGYTF. The CDR3 nucleotides are TGTGCCAGCAGCTTGGGACAGGGGGAGTATGGCTACACCTTC.

This clone was seen more than once but under ten times. The V call is TRBV30, the J call TRBJ1-3; D not resolved. V lost 4 bases and J lost 1, with 14 bases in between. Germline values: CDR1 GTSNPN, CDR2 SVGIG (reference sequence). The CDR3 runs 15 residues. Written as DNA, the CDR3 is TGTGCCTGGACCCCGGGCGGATTTTCTGGAAACACCATATATTTT. It is translated as CAWTPGGFSGNTIYF.

This chain links TRBV7-9 with TRBJ2-3, with 8 positions matching TRBD2. The CDR3 has 17 residues. V lost 2 bases, J lost 0 bases, and 7 bases stayed unmatched. Looked up from germline, CDR1 is SEHNR and CDR2 is FQNEAQ (reference sequence). The CDR3 nucleotides are TGTGCCAGCAGCTTACAGCGGGGGACTCCTAGCACAGATACGCAGTATTTT. Translated, it gives CASSLQRGTPSTDTQYF.

The sample holds a few counts of this clone. V usage is TRBV7-2 and J usage is TRBJ2-7; 10 bases fit TRBD2. The CDR3 extends over 15 amino acids. Germline CDR1 and CDR2: SGHTA and FQGNSA. With 6 bases clipped from V and 3 bases from J, the junction kept 8 bases outside the gene matches. This CDR3 reads CASSRSSGGIYEQYF. The CDR3 region has the DNA TGTGCCAGCAGTCGATCTAGCGGGGGAATCTACGAGCAGTACTTC.

This clone was seen a handful of times. The chain links TRBV28 to TRBJ2-4; D might be TRBD1 or TRBD2, each matching 5 bases. This CDR3 comprises 17 residues. Trimming took off 3 bases at V and 7 bases at J, with 22 bases between the two ends. Germline-derived CDR1 and CDR2 are MDHEN and SYDVKM. The CDR3 here is CASSFGVLGRHGNIQYF. CDR3 in DNA: TGTGCCAGCAGTTTTGGGGTTTTGGGACGGCATGGGAACATTCAGTACTTC.

This clone was observed a few times. CDR3 DNA sequence: TGTGCCATCAAGGACATCGCTTTCGGGGGGGAGCTGTTTTTT. This gives the protein CAIKDIAFGGELFF. V and J are TRBV10-3 and TRBJ2-2; D possibly corresponds to TRBD1 (5 bases). The V gene lost 7 bases and the J gene lost 8 bases, with 17 bases spanning the gap. Germline CDR1 ENHRY, CDR2 SYGVKD. The CDR3 is 14 residues long.

The chain employs TRBV6-5 and TRBJ2-5, with a weak D call TRBD2 (7 bases). Germline-derived CDR1 and CDR2 are MNHEY and SVGAGI. The CDR3 loop spans 15 amino acids. The germline V and J ends were trimmed by 0 bases and 5 bases, with 13 bases remaining between them. CDR3 coding DNA: TGTGCCAGCAGTTACTCCACCGGGGGGCGGGAGACCCAGTACTTC. This sequence encodes CASSYSTGGRETQYF.

The V call is TRBV6-1, the J call TRBJ1-3; 7 nucleotides match TRBD1. CDR1 is MNHNS, CDR2 SASEGT, per germline. Trimming at V came to 9 bases and at J to 0 bases, leaving 5 bases not matched to a gene. This CDR3 spans 14 amino acids. The CDR3 sequence is CASRDSYSGNTIYF. CDR3 nucleotide sequence: TGTGCCAGTCGGGACAGCTACTCTGGAAACACCATATATTTT.

Many counts were recorded for this clone. V is TRBV6-6 and J is TRBJ2-1; D is ambiguous. V was cut by 5 bases and J by 10 bases, with 9 bases left in between. There are 11 residues in the CDR3. Germline CDR1 and CDR2: MNHNY and SVGAGI (reference sequence). Here the CDR3 DNA reads TGTGCCAGCAGTCTTGAAGCGGAGCAGTTCTTC. Translating gives CASSLEAEQFF.